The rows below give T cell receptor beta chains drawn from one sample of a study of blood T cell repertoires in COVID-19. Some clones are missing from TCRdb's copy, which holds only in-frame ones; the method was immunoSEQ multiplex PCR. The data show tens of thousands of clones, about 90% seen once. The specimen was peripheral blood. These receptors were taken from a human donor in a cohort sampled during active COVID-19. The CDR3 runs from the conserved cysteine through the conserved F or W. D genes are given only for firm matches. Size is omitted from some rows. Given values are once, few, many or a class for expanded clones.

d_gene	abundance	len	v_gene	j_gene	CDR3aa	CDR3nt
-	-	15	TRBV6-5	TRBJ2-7	CASILGAGETYEQYF	-
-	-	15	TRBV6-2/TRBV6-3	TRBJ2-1	CASSVIRAGYNEQFF	TGTGCCAGCAGTGTCATTCGAGCGGGCTACAATGAGCAGTTCTTC
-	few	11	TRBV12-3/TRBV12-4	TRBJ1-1	CASSLVSEAFF	TGTGCCAGCAGTTTAGTGTCAGAAGCTTTCTTT
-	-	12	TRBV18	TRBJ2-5	CASSPLQETQYF	TGTGCCAGCTCACCACTACAAGAGACCCAGTACTTC
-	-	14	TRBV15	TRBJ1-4	CATSPRRANEKLFF	TGTGCCACCAGCCCGAGGAGGGCTAATGAAAAACTGTTTTTT
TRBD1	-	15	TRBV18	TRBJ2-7	CASSIQTGGYYEQYF	TGTGCCAGCTCCATCCAGACAGGGGGCTATTACGAGCAGTACTTC
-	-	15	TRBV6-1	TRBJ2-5	CASSEALGGGETQYF	TGTGCCAGCAGTGAAGCCCTAGGGGGGGGAGAGACCCAGTACTTC
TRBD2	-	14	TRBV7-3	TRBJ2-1	CASRTSGKSNEQFF	TGTGCCAGCAGGACTAGCGGGAAGTCGAATGAGCAGTTCTTC
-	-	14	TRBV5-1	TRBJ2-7	CASSLLLSSYEQYF	TGCGCCAGCAGCTTGCTATTGAGCTCCTACGAGCAGTACTTC
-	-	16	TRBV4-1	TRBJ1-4	CASSQEGYSSSVKLFF	TGCGCCAGCAGCCAGGAGGGGTACTCAAGCTCTGTGAAACTGTTTTTT
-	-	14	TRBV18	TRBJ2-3	CASSLGLSTDTQYF	TGTGCCAGCTCATTAGGACTGAGCACAGATACGCAGTATTTT
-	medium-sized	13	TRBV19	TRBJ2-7	CASSGSTGYEQYF	TGTGCCAGTAGTGGCTCTACAGGGTACGAGCAGTACTTC
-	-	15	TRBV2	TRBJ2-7	CASPRQDSHPYEQYF	TGTGCCAGCCCTCGACAAGACAGCCATCCCTACGAGCAGTACTTC
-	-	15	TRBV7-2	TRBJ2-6	CASSFQGGGANVLTF	TGTGCCAGCAGCTTTCAGGGAGGAGGGGCCAACGTCCTGACTTTC
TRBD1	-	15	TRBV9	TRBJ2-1	CASSTGGATANEQFF	TGTGCCAGCAGCACAGGGGGCGCAACGGCGAATGAGCAGTTCTTC
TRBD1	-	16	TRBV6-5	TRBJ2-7	CASSFSGTGGLNEQYF	TGTGCCAGCAGTTTCTCCGGGACAGGTGGGTTGAACGAGCAGTACTTC
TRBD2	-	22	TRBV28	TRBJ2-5	CASSLSFIRGRHKREGRETQYF	TGTGCCAGCAGTTTATCCTTTATTAGGGGGCGTCATAAGCGGGAGGGTCGAGAGACCCAGTACTTC
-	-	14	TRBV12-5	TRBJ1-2	CASGLVPESYGYTF	TGTGCTAGTGGTTTAGTTCCAGAAAGCTATGGCTACACCTTC
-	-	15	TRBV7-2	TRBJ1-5	CASSLDRNSNQPQHF	TGTGCCAGCAGCTTAGACAGGAATAGCAATCAGCCCCAGCATTTT
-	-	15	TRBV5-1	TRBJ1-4	CASRTGEVTNEKLFF	TGCGCCAGCAGGACCGGGGAGGTCACTAATGAAAAACTGTTTTTT
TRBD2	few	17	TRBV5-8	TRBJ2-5	CASSLAFRLAGWETQYF	TGTGCCAGCAGCCTTGCCTTTCGACTAGCGGGGTGGGAGACCCAGTACTTC
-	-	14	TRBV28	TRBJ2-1	CASSFPGDLYEQFF	TGTGCCAGCAGTTTCCCCGGGGATTTGTATGAGCAGTTCTTC
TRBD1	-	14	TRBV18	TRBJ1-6	CASSEGQGRTPLHF	TGTGCCAGCTCAGAGGGACAGGGCAGGACACCCCTCCACTTT
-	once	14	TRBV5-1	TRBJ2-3	CATTWGRGTDTQYF	TGCGCCACCACCTGGGGGCGTGGAACAGATACGCAGTATTTT
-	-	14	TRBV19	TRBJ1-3	CASRVQTPGNTIYF	TGTGCCAGTAGAGTCCAGACTCCTGGAAACACCATATATTTT
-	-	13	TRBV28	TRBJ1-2	CASSLAGDRGYTF	TGTGCCAGCAGTTTGGCCGGGGATCGGGGCTACACCTTC
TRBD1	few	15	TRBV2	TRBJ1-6	CASSWDSLSISPLHF	TGTGCCAGCAGCTGGGACAGCTTATCAATTTCACCCCTCCACTTT
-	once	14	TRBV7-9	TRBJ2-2	CASSPAGSGGELFF	TGTGCCAGCAGCCCTGCAGGGTCAGGAGGGGAGCTGTTTTTT
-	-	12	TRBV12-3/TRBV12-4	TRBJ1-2	CASSFGANGYTF	TGTGCCAGCAGTTTTGGGGCAAATGGCTACACCTTC
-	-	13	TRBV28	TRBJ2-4	CASSWGGKNIQYF	TGTGCCAGCAGTTGGGGAGGCAAAAACATTCAGTACTTC
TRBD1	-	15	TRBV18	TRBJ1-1	CASSPKTGRDTEAFF	TGTGCCAGCTCACCCAAGACAGGGCGGGACACTGAAGCTTTCTTT
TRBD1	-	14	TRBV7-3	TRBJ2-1	CASSDGTGVYEQFF	TGTGCCAGCAGCGATGGCACAGGGGTGTATGAGCAGTTCTTC
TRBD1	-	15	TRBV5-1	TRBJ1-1	CASSNRDRGNTEAFF	TGCGCCAGCAGCAACCGGGACAGGGGGAACACTGAAGCTTTCTTT
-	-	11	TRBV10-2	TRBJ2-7	CASRRDYEQYF	TGCGCCAGCCGCAGGGACTACGAGCAGTACTTC
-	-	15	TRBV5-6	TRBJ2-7	CASSVGVPKAYEQYF	TGTGCCAGCAGCGTCGGGGTCCCCAAGGCCTACGAGCAGTACTTC
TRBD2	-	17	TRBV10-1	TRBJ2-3	CARVPGLAGGTTDTQYF	TGCGCCAGGGTCCCGGGACTAGCGGGGGGCACAACAGATACGCAGTATTTT
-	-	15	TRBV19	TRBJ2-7	CASTPTGTRYSEQYF	TGTGCCAGTACCCCGACCGGGACAAGGTATTCCGAGCAGTACTTC
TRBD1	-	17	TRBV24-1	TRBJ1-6	CATSEDDREEANSPLHF	TGTGCCACCAGTGAGGACGACAGGGAGGAGGCGAATTCACCCCTCCACTTT
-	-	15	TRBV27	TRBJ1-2	CASSTKPTGLSSETF	TGTGCCAGCAGTACGAAACCTACAGGGCTTAGTAGTGAGACCTTC
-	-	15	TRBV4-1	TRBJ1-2	CASSQVGGRYWGYTF	TGCGCCAGCAGCCAAGTGGGGGGGCGCTATTGGGGCTACACCTTC
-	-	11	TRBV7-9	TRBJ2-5	CASSRWPTQYF	TGTGCCAGCAGCCGCTGGCCGACCCAGTACTTC
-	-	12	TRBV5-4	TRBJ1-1	CASSTDGREAFF	TGTGCCAGCAGCACGGACGGGAGGGAAGCTTTCTTT
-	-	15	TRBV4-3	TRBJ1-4	CASSQGAGFNEKLFF	TGCGCCAGCAGCCAAGGCGCAGGTTTTAATGAAAAACTGTTTTTT
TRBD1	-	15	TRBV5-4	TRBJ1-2	CASSLKGQPRGGYTF	TGTGCCAGCAGCTTAAAGGGACAGCCTCGGGGTGGCTACACCTTC
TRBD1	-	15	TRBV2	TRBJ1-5	CASSGGDRVGQPQHF	TGTGCCAGCAGTGGAGGGGACAGGGTGGGGCAGCCCCAGCATTTT
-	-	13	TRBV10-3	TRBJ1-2	CAISEYDTHGYTF	TGTGCCATCAGTGAGTATGACACTCATGGCTACACCTTC
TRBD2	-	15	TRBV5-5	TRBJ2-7	CASSLALAGHYEQYF	TGTGCCAGCAGCTTGGCACTAGCGGGCCACTACGAGCAGTACTTC
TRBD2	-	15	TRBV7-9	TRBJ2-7	CASSSSGRASYEQYF	TGTGCCAGCAGCTCTAGCGGGAGGGCGTCCTACGAGCAGTACTTC
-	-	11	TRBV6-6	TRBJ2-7	CASSYVAEQYF	TGTGCCAGCAGTTACGTAGCAGAGCAGTACTTC
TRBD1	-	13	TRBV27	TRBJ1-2	CASSNRGWYGYTF	TGTGCCAGCAGTAACAGGGGCTGGTATGGCTACACCTTC
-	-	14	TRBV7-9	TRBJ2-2	CASNRDRNTGELFF	TGTGCCAGCAACCGCGACAGGAACACCGGGGAGCTGTTTTTT
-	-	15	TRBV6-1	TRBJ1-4	CASSERQGTNEKLFF	TGTGCCAGCAGTGAAAGGCAGGGCACTAATGAAAAACTGTTTTTT
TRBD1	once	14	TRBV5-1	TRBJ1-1	CASSAQGAGTEAFF	TGCGCCAGCAGCGCACAGGGGGCTGGCACTGAAGCTTTCTTT
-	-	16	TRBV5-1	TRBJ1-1	CASSFRGADRGTEAFF	TGCGCCAGCAGCTTTCGAGGGGCGGATAGGGGGACTGAAGCTTTCTTT
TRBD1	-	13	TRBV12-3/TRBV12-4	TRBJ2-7	CASNIGQGGEQYF	TGTGCCAGCAACATAGGACAGGGCGGCGAGCAGTACTTC